This T cell receptor (beta chain) was observed in a study of T cell changes during pregnancy in multiple sclerosis. Trimming left V 1 base short and J 0 bases short, with 16 bases between. The CDR3 is 17 residues long. CDR1 is SGHTA and CDR2 is FQGNSA in the germline V gene. Clones were sequenced by immunoSEQ multiplex PCR, and TCRdb holds only the in-frame ones, with some missing. The sample gives 55,000 to 75,000 clones, 91% of which show up once; approximately 1.5% is in the top ten. This chain uses TRBV7-2 with TRBJ2-7, with D possibly TRBD1 on 7 matching bases. Here the sequenced sample was peripheral blood, taken after pregnancy. The source is a female donor in good health, enrolled as a control in a pregnancy study. The CDR3 loop is CASSLGGLRDSSYEQYF. The CDR3 DNA follows: TGTGCCAGCAGCTTAGGGGGACTCCGGGACAGCTCCTACGAGCAGTACTTC. Full variable domain (outside the CDR3, taken from reference TRBV7-2 and TRBJ2-7): GAGVSQSPSNKVTEKGKDVELRCDPISGHTALYWYRQSLGQGLEFLIYFQGNSAPDKSGLPSDRFSAERTGGSVSTLTIQRTQQEDSAVYLCASSLGGLRDSSYEQYFGPGTRLTVT.